A single sample gave rise to the 20 T cell receptor beta chains below, sequenced in a study of T cell responses to AZD1222 COVID-19 vaccine. Using immunoSEQ multiplex PCR, the repertoire was profiled, and TCRdb retains in-frame clones only, with some absent. The sample carries 100,000 to 150,000 clones, about nine tenths recorded once. The material sequenced was peripheral blood, taken on day 0 of AZD1222 vaccination. Receptors were obtained from an adult in good health.

This clone has only one observation. The chain recombines TRBV3-1 (or the pseudogene TRBV3-2) with TRBJ1-1, with D unresolved. Trimming left V 2 bases short and J 0 bases short, with 10 bases between. From germline, CDR1 is LGHDT and CDR2 YNNKEL (reference sequence). The CDR3 length is 15 residues. The CDR3: CASSQTGAMNTEAFF. The CDR3 DNA is TGTGCCAGCAGCCAAACGGGAGCCATGAACACTGAAGCTTTCTTT.

This chain uses TRBV29-1 with TRBJ2-1, with 11 bases aligning to TRBD2. The CDR3 is 15 residues long. The trim removed 7 bases at V and 2 bases at J, leaving 7 bases unmatched. Germline CDR1 is SQVTM and CDR2 is ANQGSEA. The chain's CDR3 is CSGRLAGTTYNEQFF. For the CDR3, the DNA is TGCAGCGGGCGACTAGCGGGGACAACCTACAATGAGCAGTTCTTC.

The chain employs TRBV28 and TRBJ1-5; D ambiguous. Germline CDR1 reads MDHEN; CDR2 reads SYDVKM. The CDR3 runs to 13 residues. V lost 5 bases, J lost 2 bases, and 7 bases lay in between. The CDR3 DNA reads TGTGCCAGCAGTAGGGCCGGCAATCAGCCCCAGCATTTT. This translates into CASSRAGNQPQHF.

J is TRBJ2-7 and V is TRBV28; no clear D gene. V was pared by 3 bases and J by 5 bases, with 2 bases between. Germline V gene sequence: CDR1 MDHEN, CDR2 SYDVKM. The CDR3 is 10 residues long. CDR3 region: CASSFDEQYF. The CDR3 region has the DNA TGTGCCAGCAGTTTCGACGAGCAGTACTTC.

The chain couples TRBV4-2 to TRBJ2-3; 8 nucleotides align to TRBD2. Germline CDR1 reads LGHNA; CDR2 reads YNFKEQ. J gave up 0 bases and V 1 base, and 3 bases lay outside the gene matches. This CDR3 is built from 16 residues. Written as DNA, the CDR3 is TGTGCCAGCAGCCAAGTCCCGGGGGGGAGCACAGATACGCAGTATTTT. Translation: CASSQVPGGSTDTQYF.

This clone appeared a single time. V gene TRBV18 combines with J gene TRBJ1-2; D ambiguous. Per the germline V gene, CDR1 is KGHSH and CDR2 is LQKENI. Trimming left V 2 bases short and J 4 bases short, with 11 bases between. This CDR3 is built from 14 residues. The CDR3 spells CASSPTVQTYGYTF. The CDR3 DNA reads as TGTGCCAGCTCACCAACCGTCCAGACCTATGGCTACACCTTC.

This clone was counted a single time. This chain joins TRBV6-1 and TRBJ1-2; 7 nucleotides line up with TRBD1. Losses at the gene ends were 6 bases for V and 0 bases for J; bases not matched to a gene: 16. There are 18 residues in the CDR3. From germline, CDR1 is MNHNS and CDR2 SASEGT. CDR3 sequence: CASSEQGWVYEANYGYTF. The CDR3 nucleotides are TGTGCCAGCAGCGAACAGGGGTGGGTCTATGAAGCTAACTATGGCTACACCTTC.

The chain couples TRBV6-1 to TRBJ1-6; TRBD1 is a possible D gene (5 bases). The CDR3 spans 17 residues. From germline, CDR1 is MNHNS and CDR2 SASEGT. Between the trimmed V and J ends, which lost 2 bases and 7 bases, there was a span of 18 bases. The CDR3 sequence: CASSEPSLGPINSPLHF. The DNA of the CDR3 is TGTGCCAGCAGTGAACCCTCCCTGGGGCCGATCAATTCACCCCTCCACTTT.

The chain carries TRBV3-1 (or the pseudogene TRBV3-2) and TRBJ1-3, with 10 nucleotides matching TRBD1. Germline V gene sequence: CDR1 LGHDT, CDR2 YNNKEL (reference sequence). The J segment lost 4 bases and the V segment lost 3 bases, leaving 6 bases of the junction unmatched. The CDR3 has 16 residues. The CDR3 DNA is TGTGCCAGCAGCCAGGGGACAGGGGAAACAGGAAACACCATATATTTT. It translates to CASSQGTGETGNTIYF.

The CDR3 sequence: CASSKGGSGNTIYF. In DNA, the CDR3 is TGTGCCAGCAGCAAAGGGGGCTCTGGAAACACCATATATTTT. The genes are TRBV28 and TRBJ1-3, with D tentatively TRBD1 (6 bases). Deletions cut 6 bases from V and 0 bases from J, with 9 bases between. The germline V gene has CDR1 MDHEN and CDR2 SYDVKM. There are 14 residues in the CDR3.

The chain uses TRBV20-1 and TRBJ1-2, with TRBD1 as a possible D gene (5 bases). Germline CDR1 is DFQATT and CDR2 is SNEGSKA (reference sequence). The CDR3 length is 11 residues. V lost 4 bases and J lost 6, with 9 bases in between. The CDR3 is CSAKTGDGYTF. In nucleotides, the CDR3 is TGCAGTGCTAAGACGGGGGATGGCTACACCTTC.

The chain combines TRBV29-1 with TRBJ1-1, with unresolved D. This CDR3 spans 14 amino acids. The ends were cut back, 0 bases at V and 2 bases at J, with 10 bases in the middle. Germline V CDR1 and CDR2: SQVTM, ANQGSEA. The CDR3 DNA follows: TGCAGCGTTGAAGAAATGGCATCCAACACTGAAGCTTTCTTT. Protein product: CSVEEMASNTEAFF.

This chain joins TRBV7-2 and TRBJ2-2; 9 bases fit TRBD2. With V trimmed by 2 bases and J by 6 bases, 7 bases remained unmatched. Germline values: CDR1 SGHTA, CDR2 FQGNSA. The length of the CDR3 is 16 residues. The CDR3 coding sequence is TGTGCCAGCAGCTTACAAAGCGGGGGGACGGCCGGGGAGCTGTTTTTT. Translating gives CASSLQSGGTAGELFF.

The rearrangement uses TRBV7-2 and TRBJ1-2; the match to TRBD1 covers 7 bases. Germline V lookup: CDR1 SGHTA, CDR2 FQGNSA. The CDR3 totals 15 residues. Trimming cost V 4 bases and J 7 bases; bases outside gene matches: 12. The CDR3 coding sequence is TGTGCCAGCAGCTCCTTCGTGGGGACAGAGCGTGGCTACACCTTC. Amino acid sequence: CASSSFVGTERGYTF.

This rearrangement joins TRBV7-2 to TRBJ1-1; TRBD1 aligns across 7 bases. The CDR3 has 14 residues. Germline lookup yields CDR1 SGHTA and CDR2 FQGNSA. The V gene end was trimmed by 5 bases and the J gene end by 0 bases; junction bases not matched to a gene: 3. The CDR3 sequence is CASSRGQLNTEAFF. In nucleotides, the CDR3 is TGTGCCAGCAGCAGGGGACAGTTGAACACTGAAGCTTTCTTT. Full variable domain (rest looked up from reference TRBV7-2 and TRBJ1-1): GAGVSQSPSNKVTEKGKDVELRCDPISGHTALYWYRQSLGQGLEFLIYFQGNSAPDKSGLPSDRFSAERTGGSVSTLTIQRTQQEDSAVYLCASSRGQLNTEAFFGQGTRLTVV.

CDR3: CASSSTGQGAFGELFF. The CDR3 DNA follows: TGTGCCAGCAGCTCAACGGGACAGGGGGCTTTCGGGGAGCTGTTTTTT. This chain connects TRBV11-2 to TRBJ2-2; 12 positions match TRBD1. In germline, CDR1 is SGHAT, CDR2 FQNNGV. The length of the CDR3 is 16 residues. Trimming removed 4 bases from V and 7 bases from J; junction bases left unmatched: 7.

This clone came up once. The chain is built from TRBV18 and TRBJ2-3, with D maybe TRBD2 (7 bases). There are 16 residues in the CDR3. Germline-derived CDR1 and CDR2 are KGHSH and LQKENI. Trimming stripped 0 bases from V and 4 bases from J, with 14 bases between. This CDR3 reads CASSPPWGGEADTQYF. DNA of the CDR3: TGTGCCAGCTCACCACCGTGGGGGGGCGAAGCAGATACGCAGTATTTT.

CDR3 sequence (DNA): TGTGCCAGCAGCTTAGGACTAGGCTCCTACAATGAGCAGTTCTTC. Amino acids: CASSLGLGSYNEQFF. The chain carries TRBV7-8 and TRBJ2-1, with TRBD2 as a possible D gene (6 bases). Germline CDR1 reads SGHVS; CDR2 reads FQNEAQ. This CDR3 contains 15 residues. Trimming took 1 base from V and 0 from J, leaving 7 bases between them.

The V gene is TRBV6-2 or TRBV6-3, the J gene TRBJ2-7; D remains ambiguous. The CDR3 is 14 amino acids. Germline V CDR1 and CDR2: MNHEY, SVGEGT. V was clipped by 5 bases and J by 0 bases, with 11 bases between them. The CDR3 loop is CASSGQASSYEQYF. The CDR3 nucleotides are TGTGCCAGCAGTGGGCAGGCTAGCTCCTACGAGCAGTACTTC.

The rearrangement joins TRBV28 to TRBJ1-1; D is unclear. This CDR3 comprises 14 residues. The germline gives CDR1 MDHEN, CDR2 SYDVKM. V was trimmed by 3 bases and J by 0 bases, leaving 8 bases between them. The CDR3 spells CASSLTGLNTEAFF. Here the CDR3 DNA reads TGTGCCAGCAGTTTGACGGGATTGAACACTGAAGCTTTCTTT.